Each of the 10 T cell receptor beta chains below was sequenced from the same sample in a study of CD8 T cells in Susac syndrome. The RNA input was roughly 0.45 to 1 ug, and it was reverse transcribed with random hexamers. Via MiXCR, TCRdb re-called the immunoSEQ multiplex PCR reads, giving one row per CDR3 protein. The table shows approximately 150,000 distinct CDR3 sequences, with 75% to 90% occurring only once. The sequenced material came from CD8+ T cells from PBMCs. These receptors all come from a human donor with multiple sclerosis.

The chain links TRBV2 to TRBJ1-2, with 11 bases aligning to TRBD1. V was clipped by 6 bases and J by 5 bases; unmatched bases: 5. The CDR3 has 14 residues. Germline V gene data show CDR1 as SNHLY and CDR2 as FYNNEI. In DNA, the CDR3 is TGTGCCAGCAGGGGACAGGGGGTTGATTATGGCTACACCTTC. Translation: CASRGQGVDYGYTF.

This chain joins TRBV9 and TRBJ1-2, with 7 bases fitting TRBD1. J lost 4 bases, V lost 3 bases, and 6 bases had no gene match. Germline V lookup: CDR1 SGDLS, CDR2 YYNGEE. CDR3 length: 14 residues. This CDR3 reads CASSAAGGIYGYTF. The CDR3 bases are TGTGCCAGCAGCGCCGCAGGGGGAATCTATGGCTACACCTTC.

The chain employs TRBV28 and TRBJ2-5; D possibly matches TRBD1 or TRBD2 (5 bases each). Trimming stripped 10 bases from V and 1 base from J, with 13 bases between. CDR1 MDHEN and CDR2 SYDVKM come from the germline V gene. The CDR3 has 13 amino acids. The CDR3 here is CATLGVGQETQYF. CDR3 sequence (DNA): TGTGCCACCCTGGGGGTTGGCCAAGAGACCCAGTACTTC. The full variable domain, in which reference TRBV28 and TRBJ2-5 provide the parts outside the CDR3, is DVKVTQSSRYLVKRTGEKVFLECVQDMDHENMFWYRQDPGLGLRLIYFSYDVKMKEKGDIPEGYSVSREKKERFSLILESASTNQTSMYLCATLGVGQETQYFGPGTRLLVL.

V gene TRBV19 combines with J gene TRBJ2-2; TRBD2 matches 7 bases. V shed 5 bases, J shed 4 bases, and the junction held 4 bases outside the gene matches. The V gene's germline CDR1 is LNHDA and CDR2 SQIVND (reference sequence). This CDR3 has 14 residues. The CDR3 sequence is CASSWEGRTGELFF. DNA for the CDR3: TGTGCCAGTAGTTGGGAGGGGCGCACCGGGGAGCTGTTTTTT.

The gene calls are TRBV27 and TRBJ2-2, with TRBD1 as a possible D gene (6 bases). Trimming pared 5 bases from V and 0 bases from J, leaving 19 bases between. This CDR3 has 18 residues. Germline CDR1 and CDR2: MNHEY and SMNVEV (reference sequence). The CDR3 reads CASSALIWGPANTGELFF. For the CDR3, the DNA is TGTGCCAGCAGTGCCCTGATCTGGGGGCCCGCGAACACCGGGGAGCTGTTTTTT.

A single count supports this clonotype. V and J are TRBV27 and TRBJ2-2; D is possibly TRBD1 or TRBD2 (5 bases each). Trimming removed 1 base at V and 9 bases at J, with 9 bases between. The CDR3 extends over 13 amino acids. Germline V gene lookup returns CDR1 MNHEY and CDR2 SMNVEV (reference sequence). CDR3 region: CASSLLGVRELFF. The CDR3 DNA reads as TGTGCCAGCAGTTTATTGGGGGTCCGGGAGCTGTTTTTT.

The chain links TRBV7-3 to TRBJ1-1, with a weak D call TRBD1 (6 bases). The germline CDR1 and CDR2 sequences are SGHTA and FQGTGA. V lost 5 bases and J 1 base, leaving 8 bases between the germline ends. The CDR3 is made up of 13 amino acids. CDR3 sequence: CASSPQGNTEAFF. The CDR3 DNA follows: TGTGCCAGCAGCCCACAGGGGAACACTGAAGCTTTCTTT.

The genes are TRBV9 and TRBJ1-2; a weak D match, TRBD1 (5 bases). The CDR3 has 14 residues. Trimming pared 0 bases from V and 5 bases from J, leaving 11 bases between. Per the germline V gene, CDR1 is SGDLS and CDR2 is YYNGEE. The CDR3 DNA reads TGTGCCAGCAGCGTAGGGGGCAATTCTTATGGCTACACCTTC. It codes for CASSVGGNSYGYTF.

This chain uses TRBV11-2 with TRBJ1-2, with TRBD1 as a possible D gene (6 bases). The CDR3 spans 15 residues. V dropped 1 base and J dropped 4 bases, with 13 bases sitting between them. Germline-derived CDR1 and CDR2 are SGHAT and FQNNGV. CDR3 DNA: TGTGCCAGCAGCTTAGGAGGGGCAGGGGTCTATGGCTACACCTTC. This encodes CASSLGGAGVYGYTF. The entire variable domain, with the rest obtained from reference TRBV11-2 and TRBJ1-2, is as follows: EAGVAQSPRYKIIEKRQSVAFWCNPISGHATLYWYQQILGQGPKLLIQFQNNGVVDDSQLPKDRFSAERLKGVDSTLKIQPAKLEDSAVYLCASSLGGAGVYGYTFGSGTRLTVV.

J is TRBJ2-1 and V is TRBV27; TRBD1 aligns across 8 bases. This CDR3 contains 15 residues. Looked up from germline, CDR1 is MNHEY and CDR2 is SMNVEV (reference sequence). With 5 bases clipped from V and 3 bases from J, the junction kept 6 bases outside the gene matches. This CDR3 is CASSGYRGNYNEQFF. The CDR3 DNA follows: TGTGCCAGCAGTGGGTACAGGGGGAACTACAATGAGCAGTTCTTC.